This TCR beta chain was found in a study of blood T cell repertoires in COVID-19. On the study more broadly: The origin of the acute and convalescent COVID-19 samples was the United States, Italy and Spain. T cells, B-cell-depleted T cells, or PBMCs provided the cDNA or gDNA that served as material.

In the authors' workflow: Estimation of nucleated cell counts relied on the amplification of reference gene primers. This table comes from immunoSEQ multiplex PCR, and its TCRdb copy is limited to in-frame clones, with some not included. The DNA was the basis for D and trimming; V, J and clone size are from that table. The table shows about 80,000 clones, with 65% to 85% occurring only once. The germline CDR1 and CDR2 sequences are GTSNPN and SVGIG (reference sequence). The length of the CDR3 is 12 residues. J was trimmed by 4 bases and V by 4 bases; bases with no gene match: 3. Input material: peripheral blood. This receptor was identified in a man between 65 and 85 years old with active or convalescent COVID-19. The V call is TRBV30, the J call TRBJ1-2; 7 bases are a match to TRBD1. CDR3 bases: TGTGCCTGGAACAGGGGATCCTATGGCTACACCTTC. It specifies CAWNRGSYGYTF.